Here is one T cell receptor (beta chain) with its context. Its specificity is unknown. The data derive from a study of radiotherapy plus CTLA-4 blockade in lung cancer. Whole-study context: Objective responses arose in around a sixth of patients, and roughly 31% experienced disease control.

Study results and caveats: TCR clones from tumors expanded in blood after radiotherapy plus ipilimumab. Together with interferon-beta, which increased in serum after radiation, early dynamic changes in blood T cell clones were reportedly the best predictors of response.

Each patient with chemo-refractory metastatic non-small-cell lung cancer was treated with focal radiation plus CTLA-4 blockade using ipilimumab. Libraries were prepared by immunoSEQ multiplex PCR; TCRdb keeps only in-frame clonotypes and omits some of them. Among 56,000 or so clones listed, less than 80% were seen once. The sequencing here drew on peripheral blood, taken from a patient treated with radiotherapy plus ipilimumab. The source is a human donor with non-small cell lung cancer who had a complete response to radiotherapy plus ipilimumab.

The CDR3 DNA is TGTGCCAGTAGACGACAGGGTGACGGCACCGGGGAGCTGTTTTTT. Protein sequence: CASRRQGDGTGELFF. The chain employs TRBV19 and TRBJ2-2; TRBD1 matches 7 bases. Per germline, CDR1 LNHDA and CDR2 SQIVND (reference sequence). Unmatched junction bases numbered 8, after V lost 6 bases and J lost 4 bases. The CDR3 totals 15 residues.